The 20 T cell receptor beta chains presented below share a single source sample, sequenced in a study of blood T cell repertoires in COVID-19. Sequencing was performed with immunoSEQ multiplex PCR; in TCRdb, only in-frame clones are kept and a portion is missing. In the table there are roughly 200,000 clones, 88% of which are singletons. Sequencing was done on a sample of peripheral blood. These receptors all come from a man aged 45-65 years with COVID-19, enrolled during active disease.

V usage is TRBV6-2 or TRBV6-3 and J usage is TRBJ2-3; 7 bases agree with TRBD2. The junction had 11 bases not matched to a gene; V was cut back by 2 bases and J by 6 bases. Germline V CDR1 and CDR2: MNHEY, SVGEGT. CDR3 length equals 16 residues. CDR3 protein: CASSYPSGRPADTQYF. The CDR3 nucleotides are TGTGCCAGCAGTTACCCTAGCGGCCGGCCAGCGGATACGCAGTATTTT.

The genes are TRBV10-2 and TRBJ2-5, with 11 nucleotides matching TRBD2. Germline V gives CDR1 WSHSY, CDR2 SAAADI. The CDR3 spans 15 residues. V lost 3 bases, J lost 5 bases, and 5 bases stayed unmatched. In DNA, the CDR3 is TGCGCCAGCAGTGATCAGGCTAGCGGGGGGGAGACCCAGTACTTC. This encodes CASSDQASGGETQYF.

The rearrangement joins TRBV2 to TRBJ2-1; D is perhaps TRBD2 (5 bases). Germline lookup yields CDR1 SNHLY and CDR2 FYNNEI. The CDR3 contains 16 residues. V was trimmed by 6 bases and J by 3 bases, leaving 18 bases between them. The CDR3: CASSSPGVGGYNEQFF. The CDR3 DNA sequence: TGTGCCAGCAGCTCCCCCGGGGTCGGTGGCTACAATGAGCAGTTCTTC.

The table lists this clone with many counts. This rearrangement joins TRBV3-1 (or the pseudogene TRBV3-2) to TRBJ2-1; D ambiguous. Trimming took 4 bases from V and 8 from J, leaving 6 bases between them. Germline assignment: CDR1 LGHDT and CDR2 YNNKEL (reference sequence). The CDR3 has 11 residues. CDR3 sequence (DNA): TGTGCCAGCAGCCCCGGGTATGAGCAGTTCTTC. This codes for CASSPGYEQFF.

The V call is TRBV3-1 (or the pseudogene TRBV3-2), the J call TRBJ2-3; D is possibly TRBD1 (5 bases). Trimming shortened V by 3 bases and J by 2 bases, and 15 bases separated the two germline ends. Germline-derived CDR1 and CDR2 are LGHDT and YNNKEL (reference sequence). The CDR3 loop spans 16 amino acids. CDR3 in amino acids: CASSHEGASATDTQYF. The DNA of the CDR3 is TGTGCCAGCAGCCACGAAGGGGCTTCGGCCACAGATACGCAGTATTTT.

The chain couples TRBV2 to TRBJ2-1; D may be TRBD1 (6 bases). V was pared by 9 bases and J by 2 bases, with 11 bases between. The CDR3 totals 13 residues. Germline CDR1 SNHLY, CDR2 FYNNEI. The CDR3 here is CASWGTTYNEQFF. CDR3 DNA sequence: TGTGCCAGTTGGGGGACAACCTACAATGAGCAGTTCTTC.

This sequence joins TRBV28 and TRBJ2-2, with a possible D match to TRBD2 (7 bases). V was shortened by 8 bases and J by 3 bases, with 13 bases between the two germline ends. Per the germline V gene, CDR1 is MDHEN and CDR2 is SYDVKM. This CDR3 has 14 amino acids. As DNA, the CDR3 is TGTGCCAGCGCCAAGGGGGGGTACACCGGGGAGCTGTTTTTT. Residues: CASAKGGYTGELFF.

The chain recombines TRBV6-5 with TRBJ1-6, with TRBD1 identical over 10 bases. The length of the CDR3 is 14 residues. The ends lost 9 bases at V and 10 bases at J; junction bases unmatched: 9. The V gene's germline CDR1 is MNHEY and CDR2 SVGAGI. The CDR3 nucleotides read TGTGCCAGTCGACCGGGACAGGGGTCATCACCCCTCCACTTT. This codes for CASRPGQGSSPLHF.

The chain employs TRBV11-3 and TRBJ2-7, with a tentative D call TRBD2 (5 bases). The germline gives CDR1 SGHNT, CDR2 YENEEA. This CDR3 has 14 amino acids. Trimming shortened V by 4 bases and J by 0 bases, and 10 bases separated the two germline ends. CDR3 DNA: TGTGCCAGCAGCTCGGACTCGACCTCCTACGAGCAGTACTTC. It specifies CASSSDSTSYEQYF.

This chain's CDR3 is CASSESGGRGADTQYF. CDR3 nucleotide sequence: TGTGCCAGCAGTGAATCTGGCGGGAGAGGGGCAGATACGCAGTATTTT. V gene TRBV25-1 combines with J gene TRBJ2-3; 7 bases map to TRBD2. V dropped 1 base and J dropped 4; count of bases not matched to a gene: 8. The germline CDR1 and CDR2 sequences are MGHDK and SYGVNS. The CDR3 is made up of 16 amino acids.

Turning to this clone: Different DNA sequences within this sample yield the same CDR3. The chain links TRBV6-1 to TRBJ1-4; TRBD1 aligns across 9 bases. CDR1 is MNHNS and CDR2 is SASEGT in the germline V gene. V dropped 2 bases and J dropped 8; count of bases not matched to a gene: 6. The CDR3 sequence is 15 residues long. CDR3 bases: TGTGCCAGCAGTGAATTTCGGACAGGGGAGGAAAAACTGTTTTTT. It yields the protein CASSEFRTGEEKLFF.

The chain employs TRBV5-6 and TRBJ2-1; 13 nucleotides agree with TRBD2. This CDR3 contains 16 residues. The germline gives CDR1 SGHDT, CDR2 YYEEEE. V shed 2 bases and J 5 bases; nucleotides not matched to a gene: 4. The DNA of the CDR3 is TGTGCCAGCAGCTTCCGGACTAGCGGGAGAAACAATGAGCAGTTCTTC. It translates to CASSFRTSGRNNEQFF.

In regard to this clone: Within the sample, other DNA sequences also encode this same CDR3. The rearrangement joins TRBV5-1 to TRBJ2-5; a weak D match, TRBD2 (6 bases). Germline values: CDR1 SGHRS, CDR2 YFSETQ. CDR3 size: 13 residues. V lost 0 bases and J lost 5, with 8 bases in between. CDR3 sequence (DNA): TGCGCCAGCAGCTTGGATCGGGGGGAGACCCAGTACTTC. It codes for CASSLDRGETQYF. The whole variable domain, remainder taken from reference TRBV5-1 and TRBJ2-5, is KAGVTQTPRYLIKTRGQQVTLSCSPISGHRSVSWYQQTPGQGLQFLFEYFSETQRNKGNFPGRFSGRQFSNSRSEMNVSTLELGDSALYLCASSLDRGETQYFGPGTRLLVL.

The V call is TRBV7-2, the J call TRBJ2-7, with TRBD1 as a possible D gene (5 bases). CDR3 length equals 14 residues. Germline lookup yields CDR1 SGHTA and CDR2 FQGNSA. The V gene lost 1 base and the J gene lost 3 bases, with 10 bases spanning the gap. This CDR3 is CASSLGTTRYEQYF. As DNA, the CDR3 is TGTGCCAGCAGCTTAGGGACAACCCGCTACGAGCAGTACTTC.

The J gene is TRBJ2-1, the V gene TRBV5-8; 8 bases are a match to TRBD2. CDR1 and CDR2 (germline): SGHTS, YDEGEE. CDR3 length: 15 amino acids. V lost 4 bases to trimming and J lost 4 bases; unmatched junction nucleotides: 7. CDR3 sequence: CASSLGVAGYNEQFF. DNA for the CDR3: TGTGCCAGCAGCCTAGGGGTAGCGGGGTACAATGAGCAGTTCTTC.

The V and J genes are TRBV5-4 and TRBJ1-1; no definite D call. Germline-derived CDR1 and CDR2 are SGHNT and YYREEE (reference sequence). The CDR3 runs 17 residues. The V end lost 4 bases, the J end lost 0 bases, and 19 bases lay between the germline ends. The CDR3 nucleotides read TGTGCCAGCAGCCCAGCCCTCGGAGGCCGAATGAACACTGAAGCTTTCTTT. Encoded protein: CASSPALGGRMNTEAFF.

The chain has TRBV5-1 and TRBJ2-7; 8 bases fit TRBD1. CDR1 SGHRS and CDR2 YFSETQ come from the germline V gene. V shed 8 bases, J shed 0 bases, and the junction held 7 bases outside the gene matches. This CDR3 has 14 amino acids. DNA for the CDR3: TGCGCCAGTAGTATGACAGGGGACTCCTACGAGCAGTACTTC. This sequence encodes CASSMTGDSYEQYF.

The chain links TRBV5-1 to TRBJ2-1, with 11 nucleotides matching TRBD2. The junction had 2 bases not matched to a gene; V was cut back by 0 bases and J by 3 bases. The germline V gene has CDR1 SGHRS and CDR2 YFSETQ. The length of the CDR3 is 16 residues. This CDR3 reads CASSLAGLADYNEQFF. The CDR3, as DNA: TGCGCCAGCAGCTTGGCGGGACTAGCGGACTACAATGAGCAGTTCTTC.

The V gene is TRBV11-3, the J gene TRBJ2-6; weak D call: TRBD2 (5 bases). Germline lookup yields CDR1 SGHNT and CDR2 YENEEA. There are 19 residues in the CDR3. Trimming stripped 0 bases from V and 2 bases from J, with 17 bases between. CDR3 sequence reads: CASSLEPGFWGAGANVLTF. The CDR3 DNA is TGTGCCAGCAGCTTAGAACCCGGGTTTTGGGGAGCTGGGGCCAACGTCCTGACTTTC.

The chain recombines TRBV6-2 or TRBV6-3 with TRBJ2-7, with a tentative D call TRBD2 (6 bases). Trimming took off 6 bases at V and 4 bases at J, with 16 bases between the two ends. Per the germline V gene, CDR1 is MNHEY and CDR2 is SVGEGT. The CDR3 is made up of 14 amino acids. The CDR3 nucleotides are TGTGCCAGCAGCACCGGGAGAATTGGGTACGAGCAGTACTTC. Translation gives CASSTGRIGYEQYF.